Presented here are 28 T cell receptor beta chains from one specimen sequenced in a study of vaccination and CD4 T cells after COVID-19. An Oncomine TCR Beta short-read assay was used to sequence the DNA from cultured CD4+ T cells. Using its own MiXCR run on the PCR reads, TCRdb lists one record per CDR3 protein. The sample gives about 16,000 distinct CDR3 sequences, 48% of which show up once; 4.5% to 5% is in the top ten. This sample's treatment: approximately 9-day PBMC culture with coronavirus spike peptide pools or control peptides (ViraFEST assay). Their antigens are not known. The sample in question was CD4+ T cells from blood, cultured in vitro, obtained before SARS-CoV-2 vaccination. These receptors originate from a human donor who had recovered from COVID-19.

The V call is TRBV6-2 or TRBV6-3, the J call TRBJ1-5, with D possibly TRBD1 on 5 matching bases. Trimming removed 3 bases at V and 10 bases at J, with 16 bases between. The germline V gene encodes CDR1 MNHEY and CDR2 SVGEGT. The length of the CDR3 is 14 residues. The CDR3 is CASSYRRGASPQHF. In DNA, the CDR3 is TGTGCCAGCAGTTATCGACGAGGGGCTAGTCCCCAGCATTTT.

The rearrangement links TRBV6-1 to TRBJ2-3, with TRBD2 matching over 8 bases. The CDR3 has 16 amino acids. The J segment lost 1 base and the V segment lost 5 bases, leaving 8 bases of the junction unmatched. Germline CDR1 reads MNHNS; CDR2 reads SASEGT. CDR3 protein: CASSPGRGIGTDTQYF. The CDR3 coding sequence is TGTGCCAGCAGTCCCGGGAGGGGGATCGGCACAGATACGCAGTATTTT.

The chain is built from TRBV6-1 and TRBJ1-1; no clear D. The V end was cut by 3 bases, the J end by 2 bases, with 4 bases between. CDR1 and CDR2 (germline): MNHNS, SASEGT. The CDR3 sequence is 12 residues long. The CDR3 region is CASSDPNTEAFF. CDR3 DNA: TGTGCCAGCAGTGACCCCAACACTGAAGCTTTCTTT.

CDR3 residues: CASAQREGTTGELFF. The CDR3, as DNA: TGTGCCAGTGCACAGCGGGAGGGAACCACCGGGGAGCTGTTTTTT. The V and J genes are TRBV19 and TRBJ2-2, with TRBD2 matching 10 bases. With V trimmed by 8 bases and J by 4 bases, 7 bases remained unmatched. This CDR3 region has 15 residues. CDR1 and CDR2 (germline): LNHDA, SQIVND (reference sequence).

This clonotype was counted a few times. The chain carries TRBV11-2 and TRBJ2-2, with D possibly being TRBD1 or TRBD2 (5 bases each). This CDR3 spans 14 amino acids. CDR1 and CDR2 from the germline V gene are SGHAT and FQNNGV. Between the trimmed V and J ends, which lost 1 base and 6 bases, there was a span of 9 bases. The CDR3 coding sequence is TGTGCCAGCAGCTTAGTGTCGGGGCCCGGGGAGCTGTTTTTT. This encodes CASSLVSGPGELFF.

The chain links TRBV6-2 or TRBV6-3 to TRBJ1-1; D gene unclear. The CDR3 has 15 amino acids. Per the germline V gene, CDR1 is MNHEY and CDR2 is SVGEGT. Trimming shortened V by 0 bases and J by 5 bases, and 13 bases separated the two germline ends. The CDR3 DNA is TGTGCCAGCAGTTACTCGCATTCTCAGAGGACTGAAGCTTTCTTT. Protein product: CASSYSHSQRTEAFF.

In its sample, this clonotype was seen a few times. This rearrangement joins TRBV7-8 to TRBJ1-2; TRBD1 aligns across 9 bases. CDR1 is SGHVS and CDR2 is FQNEAQ in the germline V gene. The CDR3 sequence is 13 residues long. Germline trimming cut 7 bases from V and 5 bases from J; bases unmatched to any gene: 5. The CDR3: CASTLDRGYGYTF. The DNA for the CDR3 is TGTGCCAGCACCTTGGACAGGGGATATGGCTACACCTTC. Drawing the rest from reference TRBV7-8 and TRBJ1-2, the complete variable domain is GAGVSQSPRYKVAKRGQDVALRCDPISGHVSLFWYQQALGQGPEFLTYFQNEAQLDKSGLPSDRFFAERPEGSVSTLKIQRTQQEDSAVYLCASTLDRGYGYTFGSGTRLTVV.

The chain links TRBV7-6 to TRBJ1-2; D is ambiguous. This CDR3 spans 12 amino acids. Trimming stripped 1 base from V and 8 bases from J, with 8 bases between. The germline CDR1 and CDR2 sequences are SGHVS and FNYEAQ. The CDR3, as DNA: TGTGCCAGCAGCTTAGATGGAAGAGGCTACACCTTC. This encodes CASSLDGRGYTF. Full variable domain (remainder filled in from reference TRBV7-6 and TRBJ1-2): GAGVSQSPRYKVTKRGQDVALRCDPISGHVSLYWYRQALGQGPEFLTYFNYEAQQDKSGLPNDRFSAERPEGSISTLTIQRTEQRDSAMYRCASSLDGRGYTFGSGTRLTVV.

The chain has TRBV10-1 and TRBJ2-7, with a tentative D call TRBD2 (6 bases). CDR1 is WNHNN and CDR2 is SYGVQD in the germline V gene (reference sequence). This CDR3 region has 16 residues. V lost 2 bases to trimming and J lost 1 base, with 15 bases between them. The CDR3 nucleotides read TGCGCCAGCAGTGAGACCCCGGCGGACTATTCCTACGAGCAGTACTTC. This codes for CASSETPADYSYEQYF.

The rearrangement uses TRBV19 and TRBJ1-6; no clear D gene. Germline V gene data show CDR1 as LNHDA and CDR2 as SQIVND (reference sequence). The V end lost 8 bases, the J end lost 5 bases, and 10 bases lay between the germline ends. There are 13 residues in the CDR3. As DNA, the CDR3 is TGTGCCAGTGAGGGTGCAGATAATTCACCCCTCCACTTT. Its protein product is CASEGADNSPLHF.

This clonotype was observed a few times. The V gene is TRBV7-6, the J gene TRBJ2-7, with a possible D match to TRBD2 (5 bases). Germline V gene lookup returns CDR1 SGHVS and CDR2 FNYEAQ. The CDR3 is 13 amino acids. Trimming stripped 6 bases from V and 6 bases from J, with 15 bases between. The CDR3, as DNA: TGTGCCAGCAGTCCAACGACTATGACCGAGCAGTACTTC. Protein sequence: CASSPTTMTEQYF.

The rearrangement links TRBV10-3 to TRBJ1-5; D is possibly TRBD1 (5 bases). Between the trimmed V and J ends, which lost 5 bases and 1 base, there was a span of 12 bases. This CDR3 is built from 15 residues. In germline, CDR1 is ENHRY, CDR2 SYGVKD. Here the CDR3 reads CAISSEKGSNQPQHF. The CDR3 DNA is TGTGCCATCAGTTCCGAGAAGGGGAGCAATCAGCCCCAGCATTTT.

The chain has TRBV4-2 and TRBJ1-6; D gene ambiguous. The CDR3 is made up of 18 amino acids. The germline V gene has CDR1 LGHNA and CDR2 YNFKEQ. V lost 4 bases, J lost 0 bases, and 16 bases lay in between. This CDR3 is CASSLLGSLGSYNSPLHF. The DNA of the CDR3 is TGTGCCAGCAGCCTCCTGGGATCGCTGGGCTCCTATAATTCACCCCTCCACTTT.

As concerns this clonotype: One end of the junction fails to match germline, which may point to a read error. J is TRBJ1-6 and V is TRBV6-2 or TRBV6-3; TRBD1 is a possible D gene (6 bases). Germline CDR1 reads MNHEY; CDR2 reads SVGEGT. This CDR3 is built from 15 residues. The CDR3 reads CASRYSRTENSPLHF. CDR3 coding DNA: TGTGCCAGCAGATACTCCAGGACAGAGAATTCACCCCTCCACTTT.

This clonotype showed up just a few times. The J gene is TRBJ1-1, the V gene TRBV28, with 7 bases aligning to TRBD1. Per the germline V gene, CDR1 is MDHEN and CDR2 is SYDVKM. Unmatched junction bases numbered 11, after V lost 6 bases and J lost 1 base. CDR3 length: 16 amino acids. The CDR3 loop reads CASRLRIQGGNTEAFF. For the CDR3, the DNA is TGTGCCAGCAGACTTAGGATTCAGGGGGGGAACACTGAAGCTTTCTTT.

This clonotype has more than one count but fewer than ten. The chain recombines TRBV27 with TRBJ2-1; tentatively, D is TRBD1 or TRBD2 (5 bases each). This CDR3 spans 17 amino acids. With 6 bases removed from V and 0 bases from J, the gap between germline ends came to 18 bases. Germline loops: CDR1 MNHEY, CDR2 SMNVEV (reference sequence). The CDR3 DNA reads TGTGCCAGCAGCCCAGGGACGGAACTGTTCTCCTACAATGAGCAGTTCTTC. Translated, it gives CASSPGTELFSYNEQFF.

The chain employs TRBV10-1 and TRBJ2-7; D possibly matches TRBD1 or TRBD2 (7 bases each). V was shortened by 0 bases and J by 6 bases, with 15 bases between the two germline ends. Germline CDR1 is WNHNN and CDR2 is SYGVQD (reference sequence). The CDR3 contains 15 residues. In nucleotides, the CDR3 is TGCGCCAGCAGTGAGTCGGGAGGGGGCTTCGGCGAGCAGTACTTC. It specifies CASSESGGGFGEQYF.

This clonotype was counted a few times. The rearrangement uses TRBV6-2 or TRBV6-3 and TRBJ1-5; D is undetermined. The CDR3 has 15 residues. The germline CDR1 and CDR2 sequences are MNHEY and SVGEGT. With 2 bases removed from V and 7 bases from J, the gap between germline ends came to 15 bases. The CDR3 is CASSYRAGGLQPQHF. For the CDR3, the DNA is TGTGCCAGCAGTTACCGGGCGGGTGGCCTCCAGCCCCAGCATTTT.

The chain carries TRBV19 and TRBJ2-2; 12 bases are a match to TRBD1. After removal of 8 bases from V and 3 bases from J, the junction contained 13 bases not matched to a gene. Germline V gene lookup returns CDR1 LNHDA and CDR2 SQIVND (reference sequence). This CDR3 comprises 18 residues. CDR3: CASLPRDRGLRYTGELFF. CDR3 sequence (DNA): TGTGCCAGTCTGCCCCGGGACAGGGGGCTGCGGTACACCGGGGAGCTGTTTTTT.

The chain is built from TRBV2 and TRBJ1-3, with 7 bases fitting TRBD1. Germline loops: CDR1 SNHLY, CDR2 FYNNEI. This CDR3 region has 13 residues. V lost 7 bases to trimming and J lost 8 bases; unmatched junction nucleotides: 8. The CDR3 sequence is CASKRGLEDTIYF. The CDR3 DNA reads as TGTGCCAGCAAGAGGGGGCTTGAGGACACCATATATTTT.

The chain's CDR3 is CASAGVTDTQYF. The CDR3, as DNA: TGTGCCTCAGCGGGAGTAACAGATACGCAGTATTTT. V is TRBV7-2 and J is TRBJ2-3, with TRBD2 identical over 8 bases. This CDR3 comprises 12 residues. V was pared by 11 bases and J by 3 bases, with 4 bases of the junction left unmatched. Germline CDR1 is SGHTA and CDR2 is FQGNSA.

This clonotype was seen only a few times. The gene calls are TRBV11-3 and TRBJ1-2; possibly TRBD1 for D (5 bases). The V and J ends lost 2 bases and 2 bases respectively, with 9 bases between them. The germline CDR1 and CDR2 sequences are SGHNT and YENEEA. The CDR3 extends over 14 amino acids. CDR3 amino acids: CASSLQGQNYGYTF. CDR3 in DNA: TGTGCCAGCAGCTTACAGGGCCAAAACTATGGCTACACCTTC.

This clonotype was counted only a few times. This chain joins TRBV7-2 and TRBJ1-5; D is perhaps TRBD1 (5 bases). V lost 8 bases and J 8 bases, leaving 7 bases between the germline ends. The germline V gene has CDR1 SGHTA and CDR2 FQGNSA. This CDR3 has 10 amino acids. In nucleotides, the CDR3 is TGTGCCAGCGGGGCTAAGCCCCAGCATTTT. It is translated as CASGAKPQHF. Supplemented by reference TRBV7-2 and TRBJ1-5, the full variable domain reads GAGVSQSPSNKVTEKGKDVELRCDPISGHTALYWYRQSLGQGLEFLIYFQGNSAPDKSGLPSDRFSAERTGGSVSTLTIQRTQQEDSAVYLCASGAKPQHFGDGTRLSIL.

This clonotype was seen only a few times. CDR3 sequence reads: CASKAGGNEPQHF. DNA of the CDR3: TGTGCCAGCAAGGCAGGGGGCAACGAGCCCCAGCATTTT. The J gene is TRBJ1-5, the V gene TRBV28, with 8 bases matching TRBD1. Per germline, CDR1 MDHEN and CDR2 SYDVKM. CDR3 size: 13 residues. Losses at the gene ends were 7 bases for V and 8 bases for J; bases not matched to a gene: 7. Combining the CDR3 with reference TRBV28 and TRBJ1-5 gives the whole variable domain DVKVTQSSRYLVKRTGEKVFLECVQDMDHENMFWYRQDPGLGLRLIYFSYDVKMKEKGDIPEGYSVSREKKERFSLILESASTNQTSMYLCASKAGGNEPQHFGDGTRLSIL.

The sample holds a few counts of this clonotype. V usage is TRBV7-9 and J usage is TRBJ2-5; TRBD1 matches 11 bases. Germline V gene data show CDR1 as SEHNR and CDR2 as FQNEAQ (reference sequence). Trimming at V came to 3 bases and at J to 8 bases, leaving 5 bases not matched to a gene. There are 14 residues in the CDR3. CDR3 sequence (DNA): TGTGCCAGCAGCTTGGGCGGGACAGGGGGAACCCAGTACTTC. This sequence encodes CASSLGGTGGTQYF.

The rearrangement joins TRBV6-2 or TRBV6-3 to TRBJ2-1, with D possibly TRBD2 on 6 matching bases. This CDR3 has 15 residues. Trimming shortened V by 5 bases and J by 4 bases, and 15 bases separated the two germline ends. Germline CDR1 MNHEY, CDR2 SVGEGT. The CDR3, as DNA: TGTGCCAGCAGTCGACTAGTGGGAACTTACAATGAGCAGTTCTTC. This gives the protein CASSRLVGTYNEQFF.

This clonotype is a singleton in its sample. This chain joins TRBV6-1 and TRBJ2-7, with 15 bases lining up with TRBD2. V gave up 6 bases and J gave up 6 bases; unmatched junction bases: 15. Germline V CDR1 and CDR2: MNHNS, SASEGT. CDR3 length: 18 amino acids. The CDR3 here is CASSHRTSGRAGWVEQYF. The CDR3 DNA is TGTGCCAGCAGCCATCGGACTAGCGGGAGGGCCGGATGGGTCGAGCAGTACTTC.

Note on this clonotype: The junction does not match germline at one end; this may be a read error. The chain recombines TRBV20-1 with TRBJ1-1; perhaps TRBD1 as D (5 bases). CDR1 DFQATT and CDR2 SNEGSKA come from the germline V gene (reference sequence). CDR3 length equals 13 residues. The DNA of the CDR3 is TGCAATGCTAGCGGGGGGTTGAACACTGAAGCTTTCTTT. It translates to CNASGGLNTEAFF.